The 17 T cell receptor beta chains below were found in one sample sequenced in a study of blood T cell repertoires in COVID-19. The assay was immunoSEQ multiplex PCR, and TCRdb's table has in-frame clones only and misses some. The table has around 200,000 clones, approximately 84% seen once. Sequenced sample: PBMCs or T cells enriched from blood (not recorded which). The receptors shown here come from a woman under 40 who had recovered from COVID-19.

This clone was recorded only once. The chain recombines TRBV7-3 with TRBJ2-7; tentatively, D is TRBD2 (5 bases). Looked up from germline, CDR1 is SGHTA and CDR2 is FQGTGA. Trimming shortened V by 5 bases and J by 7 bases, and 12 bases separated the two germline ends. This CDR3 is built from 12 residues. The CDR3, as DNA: TGTGCCAGCAGCCCGGGCCCGGGGGAGCAGTACTTC. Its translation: CASSPGPGEQYF.

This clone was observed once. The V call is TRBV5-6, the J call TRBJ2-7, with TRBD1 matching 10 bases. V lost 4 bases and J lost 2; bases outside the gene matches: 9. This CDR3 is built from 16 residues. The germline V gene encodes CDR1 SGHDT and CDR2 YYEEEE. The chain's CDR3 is CASSPYRGQGPYEQYF. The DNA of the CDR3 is TGTGCCAGCAGCCCATATCGGGGACAGGGGCCCTACGAGCAGTACTTC.

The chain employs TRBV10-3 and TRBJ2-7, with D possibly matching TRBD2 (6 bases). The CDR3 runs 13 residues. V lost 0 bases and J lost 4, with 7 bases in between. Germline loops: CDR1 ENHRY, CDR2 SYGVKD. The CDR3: CAISESRGYEQYV. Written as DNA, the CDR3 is TGTGCCATCAGTGAGTCGCGGGGTTACGAGCAGTACGTC.

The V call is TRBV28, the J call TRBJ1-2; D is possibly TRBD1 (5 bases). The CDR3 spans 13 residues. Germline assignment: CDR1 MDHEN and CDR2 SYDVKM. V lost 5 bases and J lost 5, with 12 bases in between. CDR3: CASSPQGQYGYTF. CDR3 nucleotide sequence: TGTGCCAGCAGTCCTCAGGGCCAGTATGGCTACACCTTC.

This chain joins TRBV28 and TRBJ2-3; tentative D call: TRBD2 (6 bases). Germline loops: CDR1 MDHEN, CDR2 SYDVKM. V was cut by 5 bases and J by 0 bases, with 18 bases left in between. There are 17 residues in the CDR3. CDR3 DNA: TGTGCCAGCAGTCTCTTGAAGGGACTTCCTAGCACAGATACGCAGTATTTT. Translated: CASSLLKGLPSTDTQYF.

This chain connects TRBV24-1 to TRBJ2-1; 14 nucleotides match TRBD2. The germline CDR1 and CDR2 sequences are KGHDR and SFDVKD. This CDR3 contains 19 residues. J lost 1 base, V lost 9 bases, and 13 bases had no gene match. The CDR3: CATVGTSGGHTGSYNEQFF. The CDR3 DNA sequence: TGTGCCACCGTCGGGACTAGCGGGGGCCATACGGGGTCCTACAATGAGCAGTTCTTC.

The CDR3 DNA reads TGTGCCAGCAGCTCTCGCCGGGACTCTCGAGCTTTCTTT. It specifies CASSSRRDSRAFF. The genes are TRBV27 and TRBJ1-1, with D possibly matching TRBD1 (5 bases). Per germline, CDR1 MNHEY and CDR2 SMNVEV (reference sequence). Trimming took 6 bases from V and 10 from J, leaving 18 bases between them. CDR3 length equals 13 residues.

CDR3 DNA: TGTGCCAGCAGTTATACCGATATAGTAGCGGGGGGGGACAATGAGCAGTTCTTC. This translates into CASSYTDIVAGGDNEQFF. The V and J genes are TRBV6-2 or TRBV6-3 and TRBJ2-1, with 11 bases identical to TRBD2. V lost 3 bases and J lost 5; bases outside the gene matches: 12. Germline CDR1 is MNHEY and CDR2 is SVGEGT. This CDR3 region has 18 residues.

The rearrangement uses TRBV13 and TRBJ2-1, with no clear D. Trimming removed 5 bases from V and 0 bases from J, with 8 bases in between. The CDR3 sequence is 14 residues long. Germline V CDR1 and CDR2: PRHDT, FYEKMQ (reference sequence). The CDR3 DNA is TGTGCCAGCAGCCCTGTCAGCTCCTACAATGAGCAGTTCTTC. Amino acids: CASSPVSSYNEQFF.

CDR3 sequence reads: CASSFPQGLNTGELFF. The CDR3 bases are TGTGCCAGCAGCTTCCCACAGGGATTAAACACCGGGGAGCTGTTTTTT. The rearrangement links TRBV5-4 to TRBJ2-2; D might be TRBD1 (6 bases). The CDR3 sequence is 16 residues long. V lost 2 bases and J 2 bases, leaving 13 bases between the germline ends. CDR1 SGHNT and CDR2 YYREEE come from the germline V gene (reference sequence).

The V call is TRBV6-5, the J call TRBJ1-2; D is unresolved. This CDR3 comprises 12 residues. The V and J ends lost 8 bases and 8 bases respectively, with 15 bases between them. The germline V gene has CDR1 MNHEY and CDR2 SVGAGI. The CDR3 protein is CASVGGLGGYTF. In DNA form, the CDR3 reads TGTGCCAGCGTCGGCGGGCTCGGGGGCTACACCTTC.

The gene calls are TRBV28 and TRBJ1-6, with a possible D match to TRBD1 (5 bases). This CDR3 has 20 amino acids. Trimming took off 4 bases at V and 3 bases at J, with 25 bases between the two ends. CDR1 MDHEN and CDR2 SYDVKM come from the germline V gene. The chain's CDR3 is CASSSYNQVGVGGYNSPLHF. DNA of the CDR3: TGTGCCAGCAGTTCCTATAATCAGGTTGGGGTCGGGGGCTATAATTCACCCCTCCACTTT.

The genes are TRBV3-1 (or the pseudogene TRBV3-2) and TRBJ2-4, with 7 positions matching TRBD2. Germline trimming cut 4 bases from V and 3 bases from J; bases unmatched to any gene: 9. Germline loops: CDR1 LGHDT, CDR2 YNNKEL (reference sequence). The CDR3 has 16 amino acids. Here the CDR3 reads CASSPPRELGKNIQYF. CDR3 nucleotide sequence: TGTGCCAGCAGCCCCCCGCGGGAGCTCGGCAAAAACATTCAGTACTTC.

The CDR3 sequence is CASSYGTSGINEQFF. The CDR3 DNA reads as TGTGCCAGCAGTTACGGGACTAGCGGGATTAATGAGCAGTTCTTC. The rearrangement joins TRBV6-2 or TRBV6-3 to TRBJ2-1, with 13 nucleotides matching TRBD2. Looked up from germline, CDR1 is MNHEY and CDR2 is SVGEGT. The CDR3 extends over 15 amino acids. V trimming: 2 bases; J trimming: 7 bases; junction bases outside the gene matches: 2.

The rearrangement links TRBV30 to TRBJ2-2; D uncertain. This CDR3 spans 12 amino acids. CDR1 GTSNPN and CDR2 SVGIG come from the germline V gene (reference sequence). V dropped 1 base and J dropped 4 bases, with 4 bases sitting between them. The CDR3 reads CAWSAGTGELFF. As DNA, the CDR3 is TGTGCCTGGAGTGCCGGCACCGGGGAGCTGTTTTTT. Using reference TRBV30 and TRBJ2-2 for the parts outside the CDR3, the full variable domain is SQTIHQWPATLVQPVGSPLSLECTVEGTSNPNLYWYRQAAGRGLQLLFYSVGIGQISSEVPQNLSASRPQDRQFILSSKKLLLSDSGFYLCAWSAGTGELFFGEGSRLTVL.

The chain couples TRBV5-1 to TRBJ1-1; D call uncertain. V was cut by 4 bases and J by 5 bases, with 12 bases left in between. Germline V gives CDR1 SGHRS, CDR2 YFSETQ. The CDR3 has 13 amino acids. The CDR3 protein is CASSSSGGTEAFF. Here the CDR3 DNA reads TGCGCCAGCAGCAGTTCAGGAGGGACTGAAGCTTTCTTT. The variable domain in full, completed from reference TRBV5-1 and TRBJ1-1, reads KAGVTQTPRYLIKTRGQQVTLSCSPISGHRSVSWYQQTPGQGLQFLFEYFSETQRNKGNFPGRFSGRQFSNSRSEMNVSTLELGDSALYLCASSSSGGTEAFFGQGTRLTVV.

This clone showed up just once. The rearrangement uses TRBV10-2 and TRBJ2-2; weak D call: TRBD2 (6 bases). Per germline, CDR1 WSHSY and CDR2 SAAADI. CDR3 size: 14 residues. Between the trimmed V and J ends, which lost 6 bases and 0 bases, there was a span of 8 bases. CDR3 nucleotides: TGCGCCAGCAGGGGACTTTCGAACACCGGGGAGCTGTTTTTT. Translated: CASRGLSNTGELFF.